This T cell receptor beta chain is from a study of blood T cell repertoires in COVID-19. Study-level information: Specimens from acute and convalescent COVID-19 originated in the United States, Italy and Spain. The cDNA or gDNA used as material had been derived from T cells, B-cell-depleted T cells, or PBMCs.

Original data processing: The authors estimated nucleated cell counts from reference gene primer amplification. The data were produced by immunoSEQ multiplex PCR, yet TCRdb's version contains in-frame clones alone and is incomplete. Clonal size and the V and J genes are those of that table, whereas D and trimming came from the DNA. The data contain around 260,000 clones, approximately 86% of them singletons. The CDR3 sequence is 10 residues long. The ends were cut back, 4 bases at V and 4 bases at J, with 4 bases in the middle. Germline values: CDR1 SQVTM, CDR2 ANQGSEA. The chain combines TRBV29-1 with TRBJ1-1; D unclear. Sequencing input: peripheral blood. This receptor was identified in a human donor in a cohort sampled during active COVID-19. CDR3 bases: TGCAGCGTTGTCGTCACTGAAGCTTTCTTT. This encodes CSVVVTEAFF.